Included here is one TCR beta chain sequence, with context. CDR1 and CDR2 (germline): SEHNR, FQNEAQ (reference sequence). The CDR3 length is 12 residues. V was clipped by 4 bases and J by 5 bases, with 8 bases between them. The repertoire was sequenced with immunoSEQ multiplex PCR; TCRdb's copy has only in-frame clones and lacks some. The sample has more than 300,000 clones; around 89% are singletons. The data are from a study of blood T cell repertoires in COVID-19. Study details: Samples came from the United States, Italy and Spain, spanning acute and convalescent COVID-19. In each case, the material was cDNA or gDNA derived from T cells, B-cell-depleted T cells, or PBMCs.

Patients of the Seattle cohort, enrolled during active infection, were followed longitudinally. The TCR was taken from a woman between 40 and 50 years old with COVID-19, enrolled during active disease. Sequenced: peripheral blood. This chain connects TRBV7-9 to TRBJ1-2, with D possibly being TRBD1 (5 bases). The CDR3 nucleotides are TGTGCCAGCAGCTCTCAGGGTTATGGCTACACCTTC. The encoded protein is CASSSQGYGYTF.